This T cell receptor beta chain is drawn from a study of blood T cell repertoires in COVID-19. Background on the study: The samples span acute and convalescent COVID-19 from the United States, Italy and Spain. In each case, the material was cDNA or gDNA derived from T cells, B-cell-depleted T cells, or PBMCs.

Trimming shortened V by 3 bases and J by 6 bases, and 9 bases separated the two germline ends. The CDR3 contains 13 residues. Authors' processing steps: Nucleated cell number was recorded as an estimate derived from reference gene primer amplification. Using immunoSEQ multiplex PCR, the repertoire was profiled, and TCRdb retains in-frame clones only, with some absent. V, J and clone size were drawn from that table, and D and trimming were deduced from the DNA. Among about 59,000 clones, around three quarters were seen once, and the ten largest hold 3.2%. This TCR came from a man in his sixties with acute or convalescent COVID-19. The chain carries TRBV12-3 or TRBV12-4 and TRBJ1-5; the D gene is possibly TRBD1 (6 bases). Material for sequencing was peripheral blood. This CDR3 is CASSFRDTQPQHF. CDR3 in DNA: TGTGCCAGCAGTTTTAGGGACACTCAGCCCCAGCATTTT.